This T cell receptor beta chain was observed in a study of cytomegalovirus exposure and HLA in healthy donors. Study observations and caveats: There were several of the most significant clusters that appeared linked to common viral pathogens in a later analysis. In an earlier analysis, in some 500 donors, most V segments appeared productive either ~90% or ~30% of the time. Three chains tied to CMV proved CMV antigen-specific in vitro.

The CDR3 length is 16 residues. The germline CDR1 and CDR2 sequences are LGHNA and YNFKEQ. Trimming cost V 1 base and J 11 bases; bases outside gene matches: 15. The primer mix had 60 Vbeta and 13 Jbeta primers. Assay: immunoSEQ multiplex PCR; the TCRdb copy retains only in-frame clones and omits some. This repertoire shows about 90,000 clones, 62% found once; its top ten account for 5.5%. This clone has a handful of counts. Its antigen is as yet unknown. This clonotype was obtained from a woman aged 30 to 39 in good health and CMV-seropositive. The chain links TRBV4-2 to TRBJ1-1; 8 bases match TRBD1. Sequencing was carried out using PBMCs. The CDR3 DNA is TGTGCCAGCAGCCAAGTTGGTCAGGGGGCGCGATTGATGGCTTTCTTT. Its translation is CASSQVGQGARLMAFF.